A selection of T cell receptor beta chains follows, all from one sample in a study of OX40 agonist ivuxolimab in advanced cancers. Repertoires were generated with immunoSEQ multiplex PCR, while TCRdb's copy carries only in-frame clones and drops some. The sample has over 85,000 clones, 84% seen once; the top ten hold roughly 1.1%. The material sequenced was CD4+ or CD8+ T cells sorted from blood, taken in a trial of the OX40 agonist ivuxolimab. The receptors stem from an adult with an advanced solid tumor such as melanoma, head and neck, liver or kidney cancer. Each CDR3 is given with its conserved first and last residue. Each record gives: clone size, CDR3 length, D gene, V gene, J gene, CDR3 DNA, CDR3 protein. The D gene is left open where the match is weak. Clone size appears in some rows only: once, few, many, or a class for an expanded clone.

NA	15	TRBD1	TRBV11-2	TRBJ1-6	TGTGCCAGCAGCCCGCTGACAGGGAACAATTCACCCCTCCACTTT	CASSPLTGNNSPLHF
NA	13	TRBD1	TRBV28	TRBJ2-7	TGTGCCAGCCTACTCGGACAGGGATACGAGCAGTACTTC	CASLLGQGYEQYF
few	13	TRBD1	TRBV28	TRBJ1-2	TGTGCCAGCAGTTCCCCGGGACAGTATGGCTACACCTTC	CASSSPGQYGYTF
NA	14	TRBD2	TRBV7-2	TRBJ2-1	TGTGCCAGCACCCCGCGCGGGGGGGTTTATGAGCAGTTCTTC	CASTPRGGVYEQFF
NA	16	TRBD1	TRBV6-5	TRBJ2-2	TGTGCCAGCAGTTCCATGACAGGGATCATGGCCGGGGAGCTGTTTTTT	CASSSMTGIMAGELFF
NA	13	NA	TRBV5-4	TRBJ1-2	TGTGCCAGCAGTAAACCAGATACCTATGGCTACACCTTC	CASSKPDTYGYTF
NA	15	TRBD1	TRBV11-2	TRBJ2-3	TGTGCCAGCAGCCCGCCGGACAGGGACGGAGATACGCAGTATTTT	CASSPPDRDGDTQYF
NA	14	NA	TRBV19	TRBJ1-2	TGTGCCAGTATCCCCCAGGGCGGGAGGTATGGCTACACCTTC	CASIPQGGRYGYTF
once	15	NA	TRBV6-5	TRBJ1-2	TGTGCCAGCAGTTACGGGACCCCCCAAGACTATGGCTACACCTTC	CASSYGTPQDYGYTF
NA	14	NA	TRBV7-6	TRBJ2-3	TGTGCCAGCAGCTCCCCCTGGCAGGCAGATACGCAGTATTTT	CASSSPWQADTQYF
NA	12	NA	TRBV19	TRBJ2-4	TGTGCCAGTAGTAAGGAGGGTGGCATTCAGTACTTC	CASSKEGGIQYF